This T cell receptor beta chain came from a study of T cell responses to AZD1222 COVID-19 vaccine. Study in general: Pooling was applied to second doses at about 4 or about 12 weeks.

Notes on the study in general: None of the repertoires were sampled until the peak T cell response had passed. Two doses of AZD1222 preceded a rise in Spike-specific TCR breadth and depth. Close to half of all spike-specific TCRs reportedly target regions of the variants that are unmutated.

A word on this clone: Its specificity is not known.

Only in-frame clones appear in the TCRdb table, and some are missing; sequencing was by immunoSEQ multiplex PCR. The sample consists of 90,000 to 100,000 clones, about 85% of them appearing once. V shed 1 base, J shed 7 bases, and the junction held 6 bases outside the gene matches. The CDR3 is 15 residues long. Germline CDR1 SGHTA, CDR2 FQGNSA. This specimen consisted of peripheral blood, obtained on day 0 of AZD1222 vaccination. This TCR was recovered from an adult in good health. The chain links TRBV7-2 to TRBJ1-4; 7 bases are a match to TRBD1. Here the CDR3 reads CASSLVEAGGEKLFF. In DNA form, the CDR3 reads TGTGCCAGCAGCTTAGTAGAGGCAGGGGGTGAAAAACTGTTTTTT. The whole variable domain, filled in from reference TRBV7-2 and TRBJ1-4, reads GAGVSQSPSNKVTEKGKDVELRCDPISGHTALYWYRQSLGQGLEFLIYFQGNSAPDKSGLPSDRFSAERTGGSVSTLTIQRTQQEDSAVYLCASSLVEAGGEKLFFGSGTQLSVL.